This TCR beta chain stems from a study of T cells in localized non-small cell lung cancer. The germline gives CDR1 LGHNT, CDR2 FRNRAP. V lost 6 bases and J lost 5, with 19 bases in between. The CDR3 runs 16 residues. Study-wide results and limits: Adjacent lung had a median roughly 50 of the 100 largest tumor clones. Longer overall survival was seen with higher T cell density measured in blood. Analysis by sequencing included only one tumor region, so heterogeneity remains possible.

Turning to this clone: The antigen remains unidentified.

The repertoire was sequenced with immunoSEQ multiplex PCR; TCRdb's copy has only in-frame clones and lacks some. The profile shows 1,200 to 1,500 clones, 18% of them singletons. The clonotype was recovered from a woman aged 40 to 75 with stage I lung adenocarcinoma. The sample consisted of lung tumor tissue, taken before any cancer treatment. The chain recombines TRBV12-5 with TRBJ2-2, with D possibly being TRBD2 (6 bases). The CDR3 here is CASGAGTADWTGELFF. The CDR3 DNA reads TGTGCTAGTGGGGCCGGGACTGCCGATTGGACCGGGGAGCTGTTTTTT.